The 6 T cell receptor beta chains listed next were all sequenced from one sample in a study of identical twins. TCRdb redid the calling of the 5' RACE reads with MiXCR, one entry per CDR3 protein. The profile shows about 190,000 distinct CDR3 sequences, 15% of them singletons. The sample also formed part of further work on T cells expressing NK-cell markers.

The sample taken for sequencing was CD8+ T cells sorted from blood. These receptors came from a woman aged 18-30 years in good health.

The CDR3 loop is CASSSSRVVGYHNEQFF. The CDR3 DNA reads TGTGCCAGCAGCTCCTCAAGGGTGGTAGGGTACCACAATGAGCAGTTCTTC. The J gene is TRBJ2-1, the V gene TRBV3-1; D is undetermined. The CDR3 sequence is 17 residues long. The V gene's germline CDR1 is LGHDT and CDR2 YNNKEL (reference sequence). The V gene lost 5 bases and the J gene lost 5 bases, with 22 bases spanning the gap.

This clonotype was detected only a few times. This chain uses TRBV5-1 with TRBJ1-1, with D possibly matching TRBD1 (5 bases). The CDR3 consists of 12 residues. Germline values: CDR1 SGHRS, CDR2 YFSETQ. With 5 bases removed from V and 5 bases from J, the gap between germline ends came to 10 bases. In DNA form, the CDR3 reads TGCGCCAGCAGTTCCCAGGGAACTGAAGCTTTCTTT. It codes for CASSSQGTEAFF.

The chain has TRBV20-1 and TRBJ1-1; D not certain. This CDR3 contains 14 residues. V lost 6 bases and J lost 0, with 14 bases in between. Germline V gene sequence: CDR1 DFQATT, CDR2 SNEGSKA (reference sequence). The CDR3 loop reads CSALAPGMNTEAFF. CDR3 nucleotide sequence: TGCAGTGCCCTGGCCCCAGGAATGAACACTGAAGCTTTCTTT.

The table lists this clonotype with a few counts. CDR3 sequence: CATSRDRGGSPTGELFF. The CDR3 DNA is TGTGCCACCAGCAGAGATCGAGGGGGGTCACCCACCGGGGAGCTGTTTTTT. This sequence joins TRBV15 and TRBJ2-2; possibly TRBD1 or TRBD2 for D (6 bases each). The germline gives CDR1 LNHNV, CDR2 YYDKDF (reference sequence). The CDR3 sequence is 17 residues long. V lost 0 bases, J lost 4 bases, and 15 bases lay in between.

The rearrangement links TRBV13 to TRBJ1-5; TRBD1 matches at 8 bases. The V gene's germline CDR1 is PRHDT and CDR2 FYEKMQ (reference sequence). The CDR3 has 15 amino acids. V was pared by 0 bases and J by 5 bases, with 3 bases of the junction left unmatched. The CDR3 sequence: CASSLGGTGDQPQHF. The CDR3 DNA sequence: TGTGCCAGCAGCTTAGGAGGGACAGGAGATCAGCCCCAGCATTTT.

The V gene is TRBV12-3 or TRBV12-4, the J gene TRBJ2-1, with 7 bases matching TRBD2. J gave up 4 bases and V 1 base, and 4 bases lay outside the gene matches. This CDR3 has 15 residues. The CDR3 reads CASSLVGGEYNEQFF. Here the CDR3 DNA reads TGTGCCAGCAGTTTAGTGGGGGGGGAGTACAATGAGCAGTTCTTC.